Listed below are T cell receptor beta chains from one sample, sequenced in a study of monozygotic twins with inflammatory bowel disease. TCRdb derives one entry per CDR3 protein from the 5' RACE reads, leaving out DNA. The table for this sample gives approximately 400,000 distinct CDR3 sequences. The sequenced sample consisted of blood. The receptors stem from a human donor with ulcerative colitis or Crohn's disease, or a healthy co-twin of an affected twin (not recorded which). Both conserved end residues are part of each CDR3. The order of the fields is CDR3 length, V gene, J gene, CDR3 protein.

>14|TRBV19|TRBJ1-1
CASSITDLKAEAFF
>14|TRBV6-1|TRBJ1-2
CASREQGRGSGYTF
>15|TRBV15|TRBJ1-4
CATSSRQGSGEKLFF
>17|TRBV7-8|TRBJ2-7
CASSLGHRAGVLMGQYF
>15|TRBV6-5|TRBJ2-7
CASSYGLAGPYEQYF
>15|TRBV30|TRBJ1-5
CAWSVGGQGKQPQHF
>14|TRBV18|TRBJ1-1
CASSPDRGNTEAFF
>15|TRBV12-3/TRBV12-4|TRBJ1-4
CASRQPGQGNEKLFF
>14|TRBV5-1|TRBJ1-6
CASSLEGSFSPLHF
>13|TRBV18|TRBJ2-7
CASSPSLAYEQYF
>13|TRBV29-1|TRBJ2-1
CSATGGSYNEQFF
>14|TRBV12-3/TRBV12-4|TRBJ2-5
CASSPSSGGKTQYF
>16|TRBV5-6|TRBJ2-2
CASSLIDQGNAGELFF
>15|TRBV14|TRBJ2-1
CASSQDGLAGNEQFF
>16|TRBV20-1|TRBJ2-4
CSARDGGGSTKNIQYF
>18|TRBV12-3/TRBV12-4|TRBJ2-4
CASRPSTGGIGSKNIQYF
>17|TRBV21-1|TRBJ2-1
CASSKVYRGVWNNEQFF
>15|TRBV4-2|TRBJ2-5
CASSQSAGERETQYF
>15|TRBV4-3|TRBJ1-4
CASSQDRQTGKKLFF
>12|TRBV29-1|TRBJ1-4
CSAWGGDEKLFF
>21|TRBV6-2/TRBV6-3|TRBJ1-6
CASSSLRHGYRLSSYNSPLHF
>15|TRBV5-1|TRBJ2-7
CASSLQGGSSYEQYF
>16|TRBV7-9|TRBJ2-1
CASSPKPGQGANEQFF
>12|TRBV18|TRBJ2-7
CASSFGTIEQYF
>16|TRBV27|TRBJ2-2
CASSSGRAGEFGELFF
>17|TRBV9|TRBJ1-1
CASSLHPGRTENTEAFF
>15|TRBV10-3|TRBJ1-1
CAISDYRDRGTEAFF
>16|TRBV10-3|TRBJ1-5
CAIGPGTGGSNQPQHF
>14|TRBV12-3/TRBV12-4|TRBJ1-1
CASSFQGSTTEAFF
>16|TRBV9|TRBJ2-5
CASSSRLAGGWETQYF
>18|TRBV11-2|TRBJ2-4
CASSLGGRGRVYGNIQYF
>14|TRBV5-4|TRBJ1-1
CATEEGGSGTEAFF
>15|TRBV10-3|TRBJ2-5
CAIGPGTAAQETQYF
>19|TRBV6-2/TRBV6-3|TRBJ2-3
CASSSGTGKNKNDTDTQYF
>18|TRBV27|TRBJ1-2
CASSLSGTGGVANYGYTF
>12|TRBV7-2|TRBJ2-1
CASSRNRAEQFF
>13|TRBV6-1|TRBJ1-2
CASSQSANYGYTF
>13|TRBV28|TRBJ2-2
CASIRGDTGELFF
>14|TRBV6-2/TRBV6-3|TRBJ1-2
CATQHPRGGYGYTF
>15|TRBV2|TRBJ2-5
CASSAEQGAGETQYF
>13|TRBV27|TRBJ1-1
CASRDEGLAEAFF
>16|TRBV29-1|TRBJ2-1
CSVAPDTRVSYNEQFF
>15|TRBV5-5|TRBJ2-1
CASSLEGRGLDEQFF
>15|TRBV5-1|TRBJ2-5
CASSSPLAGGETQYF
>17|TRBV4-3|TRBJ1-2
CASSQEDRVSHHYGYTF
>15|TRBV5-1|TRBJ2-2
CASSKVGANTGELFF
>13|TRBV15|TRBJ1-6
CATSAGTGTPLHF